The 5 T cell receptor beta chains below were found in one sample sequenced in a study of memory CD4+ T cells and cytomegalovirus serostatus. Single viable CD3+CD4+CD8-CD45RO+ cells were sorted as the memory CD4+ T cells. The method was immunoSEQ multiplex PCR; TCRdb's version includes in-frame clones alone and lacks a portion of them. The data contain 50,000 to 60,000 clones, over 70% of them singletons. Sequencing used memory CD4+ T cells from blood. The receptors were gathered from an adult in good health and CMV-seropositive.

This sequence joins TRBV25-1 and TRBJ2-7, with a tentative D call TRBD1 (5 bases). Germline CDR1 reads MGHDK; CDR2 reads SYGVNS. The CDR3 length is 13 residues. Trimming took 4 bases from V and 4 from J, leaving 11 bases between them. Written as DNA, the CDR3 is TGTGCCAGCAGTGGTTACAGGATATACGAGCAGTACTTC. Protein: CASSGYRIYEQYF.

In DNA form, the CDR3 reads TGTGCCAGCAGCTTAGGACAGGCGGGGGATGGCTACACCTTC. This gives the protein CASSLGQAGDGYTF. This chain links TRBV7-9 with TRBJ1-2; tentatively, D is TRBD1 (6 bases). Germline loops: CDR1 SEHNR, CDR2 FQNEAQ (reference sequence). The V end was cut by 1 base, the J end by 6 bases, with 12 bases between. The CDR3 is 14 amino acids.

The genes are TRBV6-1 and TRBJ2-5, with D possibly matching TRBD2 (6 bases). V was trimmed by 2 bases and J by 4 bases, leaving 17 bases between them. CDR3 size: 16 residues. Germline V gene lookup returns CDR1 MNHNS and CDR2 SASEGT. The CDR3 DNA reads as TGTGCCAGCAGTGAAAGGCGGGGCATATCCGGAGAGACCCAGTACTTC. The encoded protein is CASSERRGISGETQYF.

CDR3 in amino acids: CASSLARRGEETQYF. The CDR3 coding sequence is TGTGCCAGCAGCTTAGCCAGGAGGGGGGAAGAGACCCAGTACTTC. The chain joins TRBV7-2 to TRBJ2-5, with D possibly called TRBD1 or TRBD2 (6 bases each). CDR1 and CDR2 (germline): SGHTA, FQGNSA. V was clipped by 0 bases and J by 3 bases, with 11 bases between them. The CDR3 is made up of 15 amino acids. Full variable domain (outside the CDR3, taken from reference TRBV7-2 and TRBJ2-5): GAGVSQSPSNKVTEKGKDVELRCDPISGHTALYWYRQSLGQGLEFLIYFQGNSAPDKSGLPSDRFSAERTGGSVSTLTIQRTQQEDSAVYLCASSLARRGEETQYFGPGTRLLVL.

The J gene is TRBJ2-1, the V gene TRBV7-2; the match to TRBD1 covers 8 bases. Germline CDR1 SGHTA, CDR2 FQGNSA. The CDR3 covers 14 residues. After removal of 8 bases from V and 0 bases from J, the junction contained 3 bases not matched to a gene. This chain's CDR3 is CASQGASSYNEQFF. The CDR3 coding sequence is TGTGCCAGCCAGGGGGCCAGCTCCTACAATGAGCAGTTCTTC.